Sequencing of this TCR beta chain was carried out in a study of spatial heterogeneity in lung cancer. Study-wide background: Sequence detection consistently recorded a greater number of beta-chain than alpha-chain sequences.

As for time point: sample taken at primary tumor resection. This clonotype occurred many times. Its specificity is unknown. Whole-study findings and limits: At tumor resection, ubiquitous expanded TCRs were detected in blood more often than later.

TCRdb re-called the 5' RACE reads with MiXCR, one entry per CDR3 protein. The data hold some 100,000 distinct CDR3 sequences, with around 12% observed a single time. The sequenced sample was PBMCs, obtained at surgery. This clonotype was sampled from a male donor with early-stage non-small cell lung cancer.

The CDR3 loop reads CSARDGSGANVLTF. Written as DNA, the CDR3 is TGCAGTGCTAGAGATGGCTCTGGGGCCAACGTCCTGACTTTC. The V call is TRBV20-1, the J call TRBJ2-6; D call uncertain. From germline, CDR1 is DFQATT and CDR2 SNEGSKA (reference sequence). This CDR3 has 14 residues. V lost 0 bases and J lost 0, with 3 bases in between.